This T cell receptor beta chain is from a study of shared clonotypes between healthy human individuals. For the study at large: The study drew on a couple of women and a few men aged 18 to 49 as donors. Donors had three CD4 naive, three CD4 memory, two CD8 naive and one CD8 memory plate apiece.

Naive CD8 cells were CD45RO-negative, positively selected for CCR7, excluding terminally differentiated effector memory CD45RA+ cells. Under the authors' procedure: ImmunoSEQ only sent back junction sequences with no quality scores, so filtering was done differently. Repertoires were generated with immunoSEQ multiplex PCR, while TCRdb's copy carries only in-frame clones and drops some. V, J and clone size were drawn from that table, and D and trimming were deduced from the DNA. The sample has over 800,000 clones, nearly 95% seen once. In regard to this clone: Its antigen remains unknown.

General study findings and limits: The authors expected sequencing depth to affect clonotype sharing among donors.

The sequence derives from a man in his thirties or forties in good health. The specimen was naive CD8+ T cells sorted from blood.

The CDR3 DNA follows: TGTGCCAGCAGCTTAAGCCGCGGGGGGCAAGAGACCCAGTACTTC. Translation: CASSLSRGGQETQYF. The rearrangement links TRBV7-8 to TRBJ2-5; 8 bases fit TRBD2. This CDR3 has 15 amino acids. Per the germline V gene, CDR1 is SGHVS and CDR2 is FQNEAQ. The junction had 4 bases not matched to a gene; V was cut back by 2 bases and J by 2 bases. Full variable domain (rest looked up from reference TRBV7-8 and TRBJ2-5): GAGVSQSPRYKVAKRGQDVALRCDPISGHVSLFWYQQALGQGPEFLTYFQNEAQLDKSGLPSDRFFAERPEGSVSTLKIQRTQQEDSAVYLCASSLSRGGQETQYFGPGTRLLVL.